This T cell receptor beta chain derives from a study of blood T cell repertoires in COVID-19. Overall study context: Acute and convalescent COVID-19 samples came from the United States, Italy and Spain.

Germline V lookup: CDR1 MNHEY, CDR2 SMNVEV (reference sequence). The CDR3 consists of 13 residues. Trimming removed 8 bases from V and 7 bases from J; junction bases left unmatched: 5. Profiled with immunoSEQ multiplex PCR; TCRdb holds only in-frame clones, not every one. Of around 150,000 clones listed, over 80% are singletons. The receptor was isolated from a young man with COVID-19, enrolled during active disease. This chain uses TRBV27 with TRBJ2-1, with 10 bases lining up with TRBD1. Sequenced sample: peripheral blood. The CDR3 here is CASRDRGGNEQFF. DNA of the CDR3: TGTGCCAGCCGGGACAGGGGAGGGAATGAGCAGTTCTTC.